This T cell receptor beta chain was identified in a study of Graves' ophthalmopathy and Graves' hyperthyroidism. Study-wide points: Its predictions of ophthalmopathy progression gave the model 65% to 71% sensitivity and 72% to 85% specificity.

Pregnancy or lactation, uncontrolled infections and other autoimmune diseases were grounds for excluding patients. The evidence that diagnosis relied on was clinical symptoms, serum thyroxine, TRAb, thyroid ultrasound and orbital computed tomography. A few counts support this clonotype. Its antigen remains unidentified. RNA transcripts were the source from which TCR beta CDR3 regions were amplified. First-round RT-PCR with HTBI primers preceded a second-round multiplex PCR. TCRdb reprocessed the multiplex PCR reads via MiXCR and lists one record per CDR3 protein. The sample includes around 670,000 distinct CDR3 sequences, 40% of them seen just once. This receptor was taken from an adult man with Graves' ophthalmopathy. The material sequenced was peripheral blood.

The DNA of the CDR3 is TGTGCCAGCAGGGGAATTACTAGCGGGGGGTTTCGGGAGACCCAGTACTTC. Translating gives CASRGITSGGFRETQYF. The gene calls are TRBV2 and TRBJ2-5, with 12 bases lining up with TRBD2. Germline CDR1 and CDR2: SNHLY and FYNNEI. After removal of 6 bases from V and 5 bases from J, the junction contained 13 bases not matched to a gene. The CDR3 covers 17 residues.